This paragraph covers one T cell receptor (beta chain) sequence. The antigen remains unidentified. The treatment: 19 received Ad26.COV2.S at low or high dose, single or two shots; about 5 received placebo; per-sample allocation not given. Specimen acquisition occurred on day 63 following the initial vaccine or placebo injection. The J segment lost 6 bases and the V segment lost 3 bases, leaving 7 bases of the junction unmatched. Germline V gene sequence: CDR1 PRHDT, CDR2 FYEKMQ (reference sequence). The CDR3 spans 15 residues. This specimen comes from a study of Ad26.COV2.S vaccination and SARS-CoV-2 variants. Study-wide context: In the study, Ad26.COV2.S was injected intramuscularly once, or twice 56 days apart. Broader study findings: For non-spike TCRs, breadth in vaccine recipients resembled that in placebo recipients.

Libraries were prepared by immunoSEQ multiplex PCR; TCRdb keeps only in-frame clonotypes and omits some of them. The sample lists about 350,000 clones, roughly 89% occurring once. The rearrangement uses TRBV13 and TRBJ2-3; TRBD1 agrees at 9 bases. Here the sequenced sample was peripheral blood, taken in a trial of Ad26.COV2.S vaccine versus placebo. This TCR came from a person between 18 and 59 years old who received the Ad26.COV2.S COVID-19 vaccine or a placebo. The CDR3 DNA reads TGTGCCAGCAGCTTCCGGGACAGGGTGAAGGATACGCAGTATTTT. Translated, it gives CASSFRDRVKDTQYF.